This entry concerns a single T cell receptor (beta chain). Its cognate antigen is unknown. This sample's TCRbeta library carried unique molecular identifier barcodes. TCRdb analysed the PCR reads with MiXCR anew, one entry per CDR3 protein. The sample yields 250,000 to 400,000 distinct CDR3 sequences, over 20% seen once. The sample comes from a study of T-cell reconstitution after alpha-beta-depleted transplantation in children. Findings of the study overall: Reportedly, alpha-beta T cells present about two months post-transplant originated from several hundred expanded clones of graft origin.

CDR1 is MNHNY, CDR2 SVGAGI, per germline (reference sequence). The V gene lost 11 bases and the J gene lost 6 bases, with 14 bases spanning the gap. CDR3 length equals 11 residues. The sequence derives from a male patient younger than 18 who had a stem cell transplant for acute lymphoblastic leukemia, so the T cells may come from the graft donor. This sample comprised PBMCs, mostly from graft donor cells, obtained 180 days after TCRalphabeta/CD19-depleted stem cell transplant. The chain uses TRBV6-6 and TRBJ2-7, with a possible D match to TRBD1 (5 bases). The CDR3: CAGGSGFEQYF. The CDR3 nucleotides are TGTGCCGGTGGGTCAGGGTTCGAGCAGTACTTC.